This T cell receptor beta chain was found in a study of shared clonotypes between healthy human individuals. Turning to this clone: Antigen: not known.

General study findings and limits: Deeper or shallower sequencing was expected to change how clonotypes are shared among donors. Richness estimates generally favored naive over memory subsets.

Only in-frame clones appear in the TCRdb table, and some are missing; sequencing was by immunoSEQ multiplex PCR. This table holds 2.5 million or so clones, around 94% found once. The TCR originated in a man aged 18-30 years in good health. Input material: naive CD4+ T cells sorted from blood. Subset noted: CD45RA+ positively selected.

The DNA of the CDR3 is TGTGCCAGCAGGAGACGACAGGCGCTTCGAGAGCCCCAGCATTTT. This encodes CASRRRQALREPQHF. The chain couples TRBV6-1 to TRBJ1-5; D possibly corresponds to TRBD1 (6 bases). The V end lost 6 bases, the J end lost 8 bases, and 20 bases lay between the germline ends. Germline V CDR1 and CDR2: MNHNS, SASEGT. The CDR3 runs to 15 residues.